This record covers a single T cell receptor beta chain. The antigen remains undetermined. The sample comes from a study of graft-versus-host responses after intestinal transplantation. Study information: Among the recipients, all got anti-thymocyte globulin induction and then tacrolimus and steroids for about three years. Study-wide findings and caveats: Some GvH clones were seen earlier in gut or blood, suggesting intestinal origin.

This CDR3 region has 13 residues. The germline V gene has CDR1 MNHEY and CDR2 SVGAGI. V was pared by 8 bases and J by 7 bases, with 18 bases between. TCRdb's table, derived via immunoSEQ multiplex PCR, lists solely in-frame clones and lacks some. Of more than 90,000 clones in the sample, roughly 92% are singletons; the top ten hold about 0.25%. V usage is TRBV6-5 and J usage is TRBJ2-7, with a tentative D call TRBD2 (6 bases). This specimen was unstimulated CD4+ T cells sorted from spleen or lymph node cells, taken before transplant. The receptor's source is a human donor who was the organ donor for an intestinal transplant. CDR3 residues: CASSREPHWEQYF. The CDR3 DNA follows: TGTGCCAGCTCTCGGGAGCCCCACTGGGAGCAGTACTTC.